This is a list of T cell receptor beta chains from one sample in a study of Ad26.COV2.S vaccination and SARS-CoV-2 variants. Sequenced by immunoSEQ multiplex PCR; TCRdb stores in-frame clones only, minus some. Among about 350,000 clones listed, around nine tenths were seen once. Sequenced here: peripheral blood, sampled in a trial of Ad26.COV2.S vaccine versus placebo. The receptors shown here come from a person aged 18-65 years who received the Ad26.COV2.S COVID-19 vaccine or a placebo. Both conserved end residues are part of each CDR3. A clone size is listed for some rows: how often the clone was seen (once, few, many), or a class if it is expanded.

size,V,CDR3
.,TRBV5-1,CASSLVTGNTEAFF
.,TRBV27,CASRGPPYNEQFF
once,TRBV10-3,CAISDLPQGTSTDTQYF
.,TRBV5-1,CASSRDRGRVYGYTF
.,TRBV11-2,CASSYRSNYGYTF
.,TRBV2,CASKVLQGAPYEQYF
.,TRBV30,CAWSGQDNQPQHF
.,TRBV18,CASSPIGDRPSYEQYF
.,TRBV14,CASSQAGQGNEKLFF
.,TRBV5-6,CASSPDRSPTGAFF
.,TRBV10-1,CASSELRGRETQYF
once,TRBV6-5,CASLMGANYGYTF
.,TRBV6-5,CASSYSTGYQPQHF
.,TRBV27,CASSGQGASSYEQYF
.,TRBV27,CASKAGDLYNEQFF
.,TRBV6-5,CASSYDSVVPLHF
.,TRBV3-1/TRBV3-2,CASSQSTRGLYTEAFF
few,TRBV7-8,CASSLGGLTNQPQHF
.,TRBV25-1,CASSPNAGGGEQYF
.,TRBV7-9,CASSLVGDTQYF
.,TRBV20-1,CSASVGRSYGYTF
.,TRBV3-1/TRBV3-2,CASSHGGHMGQYF
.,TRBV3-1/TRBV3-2,CASSQGYSNQPQHF
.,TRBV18,CASSPYGATYEQYF
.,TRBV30,CAWSKPRDIGETQYF
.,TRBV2,CASSTRQQTYGYTF
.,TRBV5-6,CASSTDSPSEKLFF
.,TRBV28,CASSLSTSGADTQYF
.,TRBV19,CASRKSRTGDNSPLHF
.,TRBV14,CASSPGQGETEAFF
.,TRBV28,CASPRTGEGMNTEAFF
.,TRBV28,CASSRRGYEQYF
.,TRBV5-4,CASSLGTGPYEQYF
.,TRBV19,CASSISWDRGRLGTEAFF
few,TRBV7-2,CASNLGLRETQYF
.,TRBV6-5,CASSPTVHTDTQYF
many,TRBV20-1,CSAQGYGYTF
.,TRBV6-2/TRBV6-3,CASSPGGNNQPQHF
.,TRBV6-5,CASSFEGGSNQPQHF
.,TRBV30,CAWSTGHSGNTIYF
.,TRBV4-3,CASSQDRLAQVDTGELFF
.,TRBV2,CASSGGTSYEQYF
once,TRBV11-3,CASSPGPKNEAFF
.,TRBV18,CASSPPIIRGGNEKLFF
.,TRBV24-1,CATSFAGLSSYNEQFF